This TCR beta chain came from a study of blood T cell repertoires in COVID-19. For the study at large: The samples span acute and convalescent COVID-19 from the United States, Italy and Spain.

Assay: immunoSEQ multiplex PCR; the TCRdb copy retains only in-frame clones and omits some. Of more than 110,000 clones detected, about 79% appear once; the ten largest clones hold around 2.9%. This CDR3 spans 19 amino acids. V lost 3 bases, J lost 1 base, and 9 bases stayed unmatched. Germline lookup yields CDR1 KGHSH and CDR2 LQKENI. In its sample, this clone was seen a few times. The sequence derives from a woman between 45 and 60 years old who had recovered from COVID-19. The sample comprised PBMCs or T cells enriched from blood (not recorded which). The gene calls are TRBV18 and TRBJ2-6, with TRBD1 matching over 10 bases. The DNA for the CDR3 is TGTGCCAGCTCACCTTCCGGGACAGGGGCATATTCTGGGGCCAACGTCCTGACTTTC. Its protein is CASSPSGTGAYSGANVLTF.